This TCR beta chain was retrieved from a study of blood T cell repertoires in COVID-19. Overall study context: COVID-19 samples collected from the United States, Italy and Spain covered acute and convalescent phases.

Individuals aged roughly 18 to 100 years were recruited from about two dozen US areas. Assay used: immunoSEQ multiplex PCR; TCRdb lists only in-frame clones, some missing. The sample records a few hundred thousand clones, approximately 92% being singletons. The sequencing sample was made of PBMCs or T cells enriched from blood (not recorded which). The clonotype was recovered from a woman aged 30 to 39 who had recovered from COVID-19.

The CDR3 DNA follows: TGTGCCAGCAGCCCGGGACAGGGGCGGCAGTACTTC. It translates to CASSPGQGRQYF. This chain connects TRBV7-2 to TRBJ2-7; 10 positions match TRBD1. V lost 5 bases and J lost 9; bases outside the gene matches: 4. This CDR3 comprises 12 residues. Germline V lookup: CDR1 SGHTA, CDR2 FQGNSA. The full variable domain, rest sourced from reference TRBV7-2 and TRBJ2-7, is GAGVSQSPSNKVTEKGKDVELRCDPISGHTALYWYRQSLGQGLEFLIYFQGNSAPDKSGLPSDRFSAERTGGSVSTLTIQRTQQEDSAVYLCASSPGQGRQYFGPGTRLTVT.